This T cell receptor (beta chain) was observed in a study of shared clonotypes between healthy human individuals. Study-wide context: Sampling drew on donors who were a couple of women and three men aged 18 to 49. Points from the study as a whole: Memory subsets had estimated richness that was generally smaller than that of naive subsets. Unshared clonotypes carried lower generation probabilities than those common to all four donors.

With respect to this clone: Its antigen is not known.

The naive CD8 fraction comprised CD45RO-negative cells positively selected for CCR7 and excluded terminally differentiated effector memory CD45RA+ cells. Germline V gene data show CDR1 as LNHDA and CDR2 as SQIVND (reference sequence). This CDR3 is 12 amino acids long. V dropped 4 bases and J dropped 7 bases, with 10 bases sitting between them. Sequencing was performed with immunoSEQ multiplex PCR; in TCRdb, only in-frame clones are kept and a portion is missing. Of around 1.9 million clones detected, 85% to 95% appear once; the ten largest clones hold 1.5% to 2%. The chain combines TRBV19 with TRBJ1-1, with D unresolved. The sample was naive CD8+ T cells from PBMCs. This TCR was sampled from a man aged 18 to 29 in good health. Some clones in this sample may be carry-over from other donors' samples. In DNA, the CDR3 is TGTGCCAGTAGTACTGAGGGCATTGAAGCTTTCTTT. This sequence encodes CASSTEGIEAFF.